This is a list of T cell receptor beta chains from one sample in a study of cytomegalovirus exposure and HLA in healthy donors. Clones were sequenced by immunoSEQ multiplex PCR, and TCRdb holds only the in-frame ones, with some missing. The repertoire holds about 120,000 clones, with over 60% as singletons. Sequenced input: PBMCs. The origin of the receptors is a woman aged 40 to 50 in good health and CMV-seropositive. Both conserved end residues are part of each CDR3. The order of the fields is D gene, clone size, J gene, V gene, CDR3 protein, CDR3 DNA. A D gene is named only where the DNA matches it firmly. A clone size is listed for some rows: how often the clone was seen (once, few, many), or a class if it is expanded.

>-|once|TRBJ1-5|TRBV9
CASSVGEGRNQPQHF
TGTGCCAGCAGCGTAGGGGAGGGTCGAAATCAGCCCCAGCATTTT
>TRBD2|-|TRBJ2-3|TRBV9
CASSVSLAGLGADTQYF
TGTGCCAGCAGCGTTTCGCTAGCGGGGCTCGGAGCAGATACGCAGTATTTT
>-|-|TRBJ2-7|TRBV25-1
CASSGQPYEQYF
TGTGCCAGCAGTGGACAGCCCTACGAGCAGTACTTC
>-|-|TRBJ1-5|TRBV19
CASSIGGGTGRPQHF
TGTGCCAGTAGTATAGGTGGAGGGACTGGGAGGCCCCAGCATTTT
>TRBD1|-|TRBJ1-6|TRBV10-3
CAIRDSNNSPLHF
TGTGCCATTCGGGACAGCAATAATTCACCCCTCCACTTT
>TRBD1|few|TRBJ2-2|TRBV28
CASSSGQELNGELFF
TGTGCCAGCAGTTCCGGACAGGAATTGAACGGGGAGCTGTTTTTT
>TRBD2|-|TRBJ2-1|TRBV19
CASSSGGSGRGDEQFF
TGTGCCAGTAGTTCTGGTGGGAGCGGGAGAGGCGATGAGCAGTTCTTC
>-|-|TRBJ2-7|TRBV11-2
CASTEIVGGEQYF
TGTGCCAGTACCGAGATTGTGGGGGGCGAGCAGTACTTC
>TRBD1|once|TRBJ2-1|TRBV7-2
CASSPQRTGGYNEQFF
TGTGCCAGCAGCCCCCAACGGACAGGGGGGTACAATGAGCAGTTCTTC
>-|-|TRBJ2-3|TRBV5-1
CASSPQTLGLTDTQYF
TGCGCCAGCAGCCCCCAGACCTTGGGGCTAACAGATACGCAGTATTTT
>-|-|TRBJ1-5|TRBV30
CAWSSEGNQPQHF
TGTGCCTGGAGCTCCGAGGGCAATCAGCCCCAGCATTTT
>-|-|TRBJ1-5|TRBV6-1
CASSARTGNQPQHF
TGTGCCAGCAGTGCAAGGACAGGCAATCAGCCCCAGCATTTT
>-|-|TRBJ1-1|TRBV7-9
CASSLTGNTEAFF
TGTGCCAGCAGCTTAACGGGTAACACTGAAGCTTTCTTT
>TRBD2|-|TRBJ2-1|TRBV27
CASSVTGTSVGEQFF
TGTGCCAGCAGTGTTACCGGGACTAGCGTCGGTGAGCAGTTCTTC
>-|-|TRBJ2-7|TRBV11-2
CASSSAPGEMNEQYF
TGTGCCAGCAGCTCCGCCCCAGGGGAGATGAACGAGCAGTACTTC
>TRBD1|-|TRBJ1-1|TRBV19
CASNLGQRNTEAFF
TGTGCCAGTAACTTGGGACAGAGGAACACTGAAGCTTTCTTT
>TRBD1|-|TRBJ1-2|TRBV29-1
CSADLDRGRDGYTF
TGCAGCGCGGATTTGGACAGGGGGCGGGATGGCTACACCTTC
>TRBD1|-|TRBJ2-7|TRBV6-1
CASSSGTGGSYEQYF
TGTGCCAGCAGTTCTGGGACAGGGGGCTCCTACGAGCAGTACTTC
>-|-|TRBJ1-2|TRBV28
CASSLTQQGDYGYTF
TGTGCCAGCAGCCTGACGCAACAGGGAGACTATGGCTACACCTTC
>TRBD1|few|TRBJ1-1|TRBV6-1
CASRFGTENTEAFF
TGTGCCAGCAGATTCGGGACAGAGAACACTGAAGCTTTCTTT
>TRBD2|-|TRBJ2-5|TRBV10-2
CASKGGETQYF
TGCGCCAGCAAGGGAGGGGAGACCCAGTACTTC
>-|few|TRBJ1-5|TRBV19
CASTQGIRQPQHF
TGTGCCAGTACCCAGGGTATCAGACAGCCCCAGCATTTT
>-|-|TRBJ2-3|TRBV9
CASSVEGVKSSTDTQYF
TGTGCCAGCAGCGTAGAAGGGGTGAAGTCGAGCACAGATACGCAGTATTTT
>-|-|TRBJ2-2|TRBV6-1
CASSERGLGYTGELFF
TGTGCCAGCAGTGAAAGGGGGTTAGGGTACACCGGGGAGCTGTTTTTT
>TRBD1|-|TRBJ2-7|TRBV28
CASSPMGTGLYEQYF
TGTGCCAGCAGTCCCATGGGGACAGGGTTATACGAGCAGTACTTC
>TRBD1|-|TRBJ1-6|TRBV7-8
CASSRGGTGGYNSPLHF
TGTGCCAGCAGCAGGGGGGGGACAGGGGGCTATAATTCACCCCTCCACTTT
>TRBD1|-|TRBJ2-3|TRBV18
CASSPNAWGTGGSDTQYF
TGTGCCAGCTCACCCAATGCATGGGGGACAGGGGGCTCAGATACGCAGTATTTT
>TRBD1|-|TRBJ2-1|TRBV7-6
CASSLVGTGGPLGEQFF
TGTGCCAGCAGCTTAGTTGGGACAGGAGGTCCCCTGGGGGAGCAGTTCTTC
>-|few|TRBJ2-7|TRBV7-9
CASSFQVAYEQYF
TGTGCCAGCAGCTTTCAGGTAGCCTACGAGCAGTACTTC
>-|-|TRBJ1-2|TRBV9
CASSVVRGGYTF
TGTGCCAGCAGCGTAGTCCGGGGTGGCTACACCTTC